Sequencing of this T cell receptor beta chain was carried out in a study of CD8 T cells in ankylosing spondylitis. Findings of the study overall: Clones linked to disease were reported to show significant enrichment in matched ankylosing spondylitis synovial fluid.

A word on this clonotype: Its cognate antigen is unknown.

CDR1 is DFQATT, CDR2 SNEGSKA, per germline (reference sequence). The CDR3 spans 12 residues. Trimming removed 0 bases from V and 6 bases from J, with 9 bases in between. In TCRdb, the 5' RACE reads were re-called with MiXCR into one record per CDR3 protein. The profile shows more than 150,000 distinct CDR3 sequences, around 13% of them singletons. The sequence derives from a male donor with ankylosing spondylitis or in good health (not recorded which). V and J are TRBV20-1 and TRBJ2-7, with a tentative D call TRBD1 (6 bases). Material: blood, either unsorted or a sorted T cell fraction (not recorded which). CDR3 DNA: TGCAGTGCTAGAGATAACAGGGTCGAGCAGTACTTC. Its protein is CSARDNRVEQYF.